The 25 T cell receptor beta chains listed next were all sequenced from one sample in a study of cytomegalovirus exposure and HLA in healthy donors. The PCR contained 60 Vbeta and 13 Jbeta primers. The method was immunoSEQ multiplex PCR; TCRdb's version includes in-frame clones alone and lacks a portion of them. The table has approximately 200,000 clones, 85% seen once. Sequencing was performed on PBMCs. The receptor source for this set is a human donor in good health.

The chain couples TRBV7-2 to TRBJ1-2; weak D call: TRBD1 (6 bases). Germline lookup yields CDR1 SGHTA and CDR2 FQGNSA. This CDR3 comprises 13 residues. The V gene lost 5 bases and the J gene lost 2 bases, with 9 bases spanning the gap. This CDR3 is CASSQQGNYGYTF. The CDR3 nucleotides are TGTGCCAGCAGCCAACAGGGAAACTATGGCTACACCTTC.

The chain employs TRBV6-5 and TRBJ1-1; unclear D gene. The germline V gene encodes CDR1 MNHEY and CDR2 SVGAGI. The CDR3 loop spans 16 amino acids. V was shortened by 4 bases and J by 1 base, with 16 bases between the two germline ends. The CDR3 loop reads CASSSSFPTGNTEAFF. The CDR3 DNA follows: TGTGCCAGCAGTTCCTCATTTCCGACTGGGAACACTGAAGCTTTCTTT.

The J gene is TRBJ2-3, the V gene TRBV29-1; TRBD2 matches at 7 bases. CDR1 SQVTM and CDR2 ANQGSEA come from the germline V gene. The CDR3 runs 15 residues. The J segment lost 0 bases and the V segment lost 6 bases, leaving 9 bases of the junction unmatched. This CDR3 is CSVSDSGTSTDTQYF. Written as DNA, the CDR3 is TGCAGCGTCTCTGACAGCGGGACTAGCACAGATACGCAGTATTTT.

The chain combines TRBV29-1 with TRBJ1-1; weak D call: TRBD1 (5 bases). The CDR3 spans 13 residues. V lost 7 bases and J lost 1, with 13 bases in between. The germline gives CDR1 SQVTM, CDR2 ANQGSEA. The CDR3 here is CSASFRGNTEAFF. CDR3 DNA: TGCAGCGCGAGTTTTAGGGGGAACACTGAAGCTTTCTTT.

The sample holds one count of this clone. The gene calls are TRBV6-5 and TRBJ2-2, with D perhaps matching TRBD2 (5 bases). The length of the CDR3 is 14 residues. V was clipped by 0 bases and J by 4 bases, with 6 bases between them. The germline CDR1 and CDR2 sequences are MNHEY and SVGAGI. Here the CDR3 DNA reads TGTGCCAGCAGTTACTCGGGGAGCACCGGGGAGCTGTTTTTT. It translates to CASSYSGSTGELFF.

This clone was seen a single time. The rearrangement uses TRBV19 and TRBJ2-1, with 8 positions matching TRBD2. The CDR3 spans 15 residues. Per germline, CDR1 LNHDA and CDR2 SQIVND (reference sequence). After removal of 4 bases from V and 7 bases from J, the junction contained 9 bases not matched to a gene. The CDR3 nucleotides read TGTGCCAGTAGTAACAATCGACTAGCGCTTAATGAGCAGTTCTTC. Translation: CASSNNRLALNEQFF.

The chain combines TRBV11-3 with TRBJ2-1; 12 bases are shared with TRBD2. There are 16 residues in the CDR3. Germline V lookup: CDR1 SGHNT, CDR2 YENEEA. V shed 5 bases and J 5 bases; nucleotides not matched to a gene: 7. The CDR3 nucleotides read TGTGCCAGCAGCCCATCACTAGCGGGAGGAAACAATGAGCAGTTCTTC. Its translation: CASSPSLAGGNNEQFF.

Here the CDR3 reads CASSPGQGTNTEAFF. The CDR3 DNA sequence: TGTGCCAGCAGCCCTGGACAGGGGACGAACACTGAAGCTTTCTTT. V usage is TRBV5-4 and J usage is TRBJ1-1; 9 bases align to TRBD1. Losses at the gene ends were 4 bases for V and 1 base for J; bases not matched to a gene: 5. The germline V gene encodes CDR1 SGHNT and CDR2 YYREEE (reference sequence). The CDR3 loop spans 15 amino acids.

This clone appeared once. This chain's CDR3 is CATRRTSGTDEQYF. The DNA of the CDR3 is TGTGCCACCAGGAGGACTAGCGGGACTGACGAGCAGTACTTC. V gene TRBV15 combines with J gene TRBJ2-7; TRBD2 aligns across 12 bases. Trimming cost V 6 bases and J 5 bases; bases outside gene matches: 5. This CDR3 region has 14 residues. Looked up from germline, CDR1 is LNHNV and CDR2 is YYDKDF (reference sequence).

The V gene is TRBV28, the J gene TRBJ2-4, with D possibly TRBD1 on 6 matching bases. V lost 7 bases to trimming and J lost 7 bases, with 14 bases between them. The V gene's germline CDR1 is MDHEN and CDR2 SYDVKM. CDR3 length: 13 amino acids. CDR3 coding DNA: TGTGCCAGCACTGGACAGATCCAGAACATTCAGTACTTC. Translated, it gives CASTGQIQNIQYF.

The chain uses TRBV27 and TRBJ2-3; unclear D gene. Germline V gene sequence: CDR1 MNHEY, CDR2 SMNVEV (reference sequence). V lost 5 bases and J lost 2, with 5 bases in between. This CDR3 comprises 12 residues. This CDR3 reads CASSSTTDTQYF. The DNA of the CDR3 is TGTGCCAGCAGTAGCACCACAGATACGCAGTATTTT.

The chain employs TRBV9 and TRBJ2-7; 8 nucleotides line up with TRBD2. Germline CDR1 SGDLS, CDR2 YYNGEE. Trimming removed 4 bases from V and 1 base from J; junction bases left unmatched: 7. The CDR3 has 15 amino acids. The CDR3, as DNA: TGTGCCAGCAGCATCGCGAGCGGGAGTTCCTACGAGCAGTACTTC. Translation gives CASSIASGSSYEQYF.

The V and J genes are TRBV7-9 and TRBJ2-3; weak D call: TRBD1 (8 bases). Trimming shortened V by 5 bases and J by 5 bases, and 20 bases separated the two germline ends. The CDR3 has 16 amino acids. Germline V lookup: CDR1 SEHNR, CDR2 FQNEAQ (reference sequence). The CDR3 sequence: CASSGGGQVLGDTQYF. Here the CDR3 DNA reads TGTGCCAGCAGCGGGGGGGGACAGGTGCTTGGAGATACGCAGTATTTT.

The rearrangement links TRBV5-1 to TRBJ2-1; possible D gene TRBD2, 5 bases. The V gene's germline CDR1 is SGHRS and CDR2 YFSETQ. V was trimmed by 0 bases and J by 5 bases, leaving 12 bases between them. The CDR3 has 15 amino acids. As DNA, the CDR3 is TGCGCCAGCAGCTTGGTCCGGGGAACCGACAATGAGCAGTTCTTC. As protein: CASSLVRGTDNEQFF.

The chain uses TRBV30 and TRBJ1-3, with D uncertain. This CDR3 is built from 14 residues. Germline V CDR1 and CDR2: GTSNPN, SVGIG (reference sequence). V lost 2 bases and J 2 bases, leaving 10 bases between the germline ends. CDR3 nucleotides: TGTGCCTGGAGTTATCAGATCACTGGAAACACCATATATTTT. Translated, it gives CAWSYQITGNTIYF.

The gene calls are TRBV9 and TRBJ1-1, with D unresolved. In germline, CDR1 is SGDLS, CDR2 YYNGEE. The germline V and J ends were trimmed by 4 bases and 0 bases, with 13 bases remaining between them. CDR3 length: 15 residues. CDR3 in amino acids: CASSPYAGLNTEAFF. CDR3 in DNA: TGTGCCAGCAGCCCATACGCCGGTTTGAACACTGAAGCTTTCTTT.

J is TRBJ2-3 and V is TRBV21-1; TRBD2 reflects the table's D call only, with no check against the DNA. TRBV21-1 is given as a pseudogene. The CDR3 sequence is 19 residues long. CDR3 nucleotide sequence: TGTGCCAGCAGCAAAGGGGGGACTTTAGCGGGAGTCTTCCCAGATACGCAGTATTTT. This encodes CASSKGGTLAGVFPDTQYF.

The J gene is TRBJ2-5, the V gene TRBV10-3, with D possibly TRBD1 on 5 matching bases. The CDR3 sequence is 13 residues long. The germline V gene encodes CDR1 ENHRY and CDR2 SYGVKD. V lost 0 bases and J 5 bases, leaving 7 bases between the germline ends. CDR3 sequence reads: CAISESGAETQYF. For the CDR3, the DNA is TGTGCCATCAGTGAGTCTGGGGCCGAGACCCAGTACTTC.

In this sample, this clone turned up a few times. The CDR3 reads CASSLLAGEADTQYF. For the CDR3, the DNA is TGTGCCAGCAGCTTACTAGCGGGAGAGGCAGATACGCAGTATTTT. The chain has TRBV6-4 and TRBJ2-3; 11 bases are a match to TRBD2. J gave up 4 bases and V 6 bases, and 6 bases lay outside the gene matches. The CDR3 is 15 residues long. Per the germline V gene, CDR1 is MRHNA and CDR2 is SNTAGT.

V gene TRBV7-8 combines with J gene TRBJ2-1, with TRBD2 matching over 9 bases. Unmatched junction bases numbered 5, after V lost 0 bases and J lost 5 bases. The CDR3 has 16 amino acids. Germline V gene sequence: CDR1 SGHVS, CDR2 FQNEAQ. DNA for the CDR3: TGTGCCAGCAGCTTAGCGACTAGCGGCGGACACAATGAGCAGTTCTTC. Protein: CASSLATSGGHNEQFF.

This chain connects TRBV6-6 to TRBJ2-7; no clear D. The germline CDR1 and CDR2 sequences are MNHNY and SVGAGI (reference sequence). Trimming took 5 bases from V and 5 from J, leaving 19 bases between them. The CDR3 is made up of 15 amino acids. For the CDR3, the DNA is TGTGCCAGCAGTGACCGTACGACATCCCCCCACGAGCAGTACTTC. Protein sequence: CASSDRTTSPHEQYF.

The chain combines TRBV6-5 with TRBJ2-5; TRBD1 agrees at 8 bases. The CDR3 is 14 amino acids. Germline assignment: CDR1 MNHEY and CDR2 SVGAGI. Trimming took 7 bases from V and 7 from J; bases not matched to a gene: 11. The CDR3 sequence is CASTRDRFMRTQYF. In nucleotides, the CDR3 is TGTGCCAGCACTAGGGACAGGTTTATGCGGACCCAGTACTTC.

The CDR3 reads CASSGQREGYNEQFF. The CDR3 region has the DNA TGTGCCAGCAGCGGCCAGCGGGAGGGATACAATGAGCAGTTCTTC. The chain combines TRBV9 with TRBJ2-1; 10 bases match TRBD2. This CDR3 region has 15 residues. Germline V lookup: CDR1 SGDLS, CDR2 YYNGEE. V shed 3 bases and J 4 bases; nucleotides not matched to a gene: 4.

The V and J genes are TRBV5-4 and TRBJ2-2; maybe TRBD2 (6 bases). The germline V gene has CDR1 SGHNT and CDR2 YYREEE (reference sequence). This CDR3 is built from 16 residues. V was trimmed by 0 bases and J by 1 base, leaving 10 bases between them. The CDR3 sequence: CASSLAPGGNTGELFF. Written as DNA, the CDR3 is TGTGCCAGCAGCTTGGCCCCCGGGGGGAACACCGGGGAGCTGTTTTTT.

The gene calls are TRBV28 and TRBJ1-2, with 8 positions matching TRBD1. V dropped 5 bases and J dropped 8; count of bases not matched to a gene: 13. CDR1 and CDR2 (germline): MDHEN, SYDVKM. This CDR3 spans 15 amino acids. The CDR3 sequence is CASSPGQGGRGGYTF. CDR3 DNA: TGTGCCAGCAGTCCAGGACAGGGAGGCCGCGGGGGCTACACCTTC.